This T cell receptor (beta chain) emerged from a study of T-cell reconstitution after alpha-beta-depleted transplantation in children. In this sample, this clonotype turned up once. The germline V gene has CDR1 SGHDT and CDR2 YYEEEE. V lost 0 bases, J lost 9 bases, and 13 bases lay in between. The CDR3 covers 13 residues. Library preparation (for TCRbeta) was performed with unique molecular identifiers. A single record per CDR3 protein comes from TCRdb applying MiXCR to the PCR reads. The sample lists more than 450,000 distinct CDR3 sequences; around 18% were seen once. V gene TRBV5-6 combines with J gene TRBJ2-7; D is unresolved. The starting material was PBMCs from the stem cell graft donor, obtained from the stem cell graft. The receptor comes from a human donor who donated a stem cell graft to a child with acute lymphoblastic leukemia. CDR3 sequence reads: CASSLDTVQGQYF. CDR3 bases: TGTGCCAGCAGCTTGGACACGGTACAAGGGCAGTACTTC. Filled out from reference TRBV5-6 and TRBJ2-7, the complete variable domain reads DAGVTQSPTHLIKTRGQQVTLRCSPKSGHDTVSWYQQALGQGPQFIFQYYEEEERQRGNFPDRFSGHQFPNYSSELNVNALLLGDSALYLCASSLDTVQGQYFGPGTRLTVT.